This T cell receptor (beta chain) originates from a study of shared clonotypes between healthy human individuals. Adult Caucasians living in Nashville, Tennessee made up all of the donors. Study observations and caveats: Only a few donors were included, so the genetic and exposure-history diversity represented was limited. Naive subsets usually exceeded memory subsets in estimated richness.

As concerns this clone: No antigen is known for it.

Original processing notes: With immunoSEQ giving junction-only sequences and no quality scores, filtering differed. Sequencing was performed with immunoSEQ multiplex PCR; in TCRdb, only in-frame clones are kept and a portion is missing. V and J calls and clone size follow that table, whereas D and trimming were derived from the DNA. Among approximately 2,300,000 clones, 80% to 95% were seen once, and the ten largest hold around 0.4%. Input material: naive CD4+ T cells from PBMCs. Subset indicated: CD45RA+ positively selected. The source of this sequence is a man between 18 and 29 years old in good health. Some clones in this sample may be carry-over from other donors' samples.

The DNA of the CDR3 is TGTGCCAGCAGCGTACTTATCCGCGGGGAGCTGTTTTTT. The encoded protein is CASSVLIRGELFF. The chain has TRBV9 and TRBJ2-2; D is ambiguous. The germline V gene encodes CDR1 SGDLS and CDR2 YYNGEE. This CDR3 spans 13 amino acids. Trimming left V 1 base short and J 7 bases short, with 8 bases between.